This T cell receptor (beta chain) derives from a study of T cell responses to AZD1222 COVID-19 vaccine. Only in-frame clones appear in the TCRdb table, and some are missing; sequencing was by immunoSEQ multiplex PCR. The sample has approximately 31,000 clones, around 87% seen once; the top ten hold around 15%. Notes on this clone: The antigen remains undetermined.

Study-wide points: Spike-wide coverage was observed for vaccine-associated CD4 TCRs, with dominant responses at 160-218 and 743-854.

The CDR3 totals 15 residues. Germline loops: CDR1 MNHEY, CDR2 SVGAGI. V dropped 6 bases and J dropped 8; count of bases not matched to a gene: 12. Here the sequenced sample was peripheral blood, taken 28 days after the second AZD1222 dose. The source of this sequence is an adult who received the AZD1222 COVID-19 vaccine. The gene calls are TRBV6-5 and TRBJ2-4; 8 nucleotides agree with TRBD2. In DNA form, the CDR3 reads TGTGCCAGCAGACCGTCCGGAGCGGGGGCGGACATTCAGTACTTC. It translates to CASRPSGAGADIQYF.